This T cell receptor (beta chain) stems from a study of beta chain features in type 1 diabetes. V trimming: 1 base; J trimming: 4 bases; junction bases outside the gene matches: 3. This CDR3 has 13 residues. Per germline, CDR1 GTSNPN and CDR2 SVGIG (reference sequence). This clone has more than one count but fewer than ten. Its antigen is not identified. Whole-study results and caveats: Shorter templates might be favored by PCR, equally in patients and controls.

Every isolated RNA sample was fully reverse transcribed, so sequencing captured expressed TCRB transcripts. Clones were read by immunoSEQ multiplex PCR, and TCRdb kept only the in-frame ones, dropping some. The sample includes some 330,000 clones, 9.5% to 12% of them seen just once. Purity of each sorted population was above 95%. The receptor was derived from a woman in her thirties in good health. The chain combines TRBV30 with TRBJ1-1, with 7 bases lining up with TRBD1. The sequenced sample was naive CD4+ T cells from blood. The CDR3 region is CAWSADRATEAFF. Written as DNA, the CDR3 is TGTGCCTGGAGTGCCGACAGGGCCACTGAAGCTTTCTTT.